The clone carrying this T cell receptor beta chain was detected only a few times. The antigen is unknown. The sample originates from a study of CD8+ T cells in alopecia areata. Study observations and caveats: Greater clonality was observed in lesional scalp samples, especially alopecia totalis/universalis, versus normal scalp. Patients shared TCRs less clearly than mice did, possibly for HLA-related reasons.

Trimming cost V 0 bases and J 0 bases; bases outside gene matches: 3. This CDR3 region has 17 residues. The germline V gene encodes CDR1 SGHRS and CDR2 YFSETQ. Once RNA had been extracted, it was reverse transcribed into cDNA to act as the sequencing template. TCRdb keeps only in-frame clones here, not all; method: immunoSEQ multiplex PCR. The table has about 140,000 clones, around 54% seen once; the top ten hold around 4.8%. V and J are TRBV5-1 and TRBJ2-6, with 7 bases fitting TRBD1. Sequencing input: CD4+ T cells sorted from blood. The sequence came from a human donor in good health. The CDR3 nucleotides read TGCGCCAGCAGCTTGGCCCGGGACAGCTCTGGGGCCAACGTCCTGACTTTC. Protein product: CASSLARDSSGANVLTF.